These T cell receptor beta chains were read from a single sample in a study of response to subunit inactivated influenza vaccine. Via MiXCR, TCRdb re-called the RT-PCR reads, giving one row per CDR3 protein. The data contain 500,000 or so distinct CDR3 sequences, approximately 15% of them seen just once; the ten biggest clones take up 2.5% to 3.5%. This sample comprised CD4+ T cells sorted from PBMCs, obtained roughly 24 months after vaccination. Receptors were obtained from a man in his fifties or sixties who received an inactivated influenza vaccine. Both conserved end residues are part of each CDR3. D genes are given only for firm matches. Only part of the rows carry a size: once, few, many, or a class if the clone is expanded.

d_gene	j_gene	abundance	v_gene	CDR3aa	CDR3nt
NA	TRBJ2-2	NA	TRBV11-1	CASSQAELNTGELFF	TGTGCCAGCAGCCAAGCCGAATTAAACACCGGGGAGCTGTTTTTT
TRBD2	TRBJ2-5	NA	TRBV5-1	CASSEGTRRETQYF	TGCGCCAGCAGCGAAGGGACTAGGCGAGAGACCCAGTACTTC
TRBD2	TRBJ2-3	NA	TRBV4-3	CASSQGRAGVDTQYF	TGCGCCAGCAGCCAAGGACGGGCGGGAGTTGATACGCAGTATTTT
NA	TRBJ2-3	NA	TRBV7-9	CAAVDERNPSTDTQYF	TGTGCCGCAGTGGACGAGAGGAACCCTAGCACAGATACGCAGTATTTT
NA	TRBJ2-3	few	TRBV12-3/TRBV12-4	CASSFFRAGWADTQYF	TGTGCCAGCAGTTTTTTTAGGGCAGGGTGGGCAGATACGCAGTATTTT
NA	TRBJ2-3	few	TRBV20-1	CSQNAVYTDTQYF	TGCAGTCAAAACGCTGTTTACACAGATACGCAGTATTTT
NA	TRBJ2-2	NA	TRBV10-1	CASSGTKYTGELFF	TGCGCCAGCAGTGGTACGAAGTACACCGGGGAGCTGTTTTTT
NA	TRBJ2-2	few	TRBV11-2	CASSRTVHNTGELFF	TGTGCCAGCAGCCGGACGGTACACAACACCGGGGAGCTGTTTTTT
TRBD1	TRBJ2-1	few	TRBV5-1	CASSLDDRGYNEQFF	TGCGCCAGCAGCTTGGACGACAGGGGGTACAATGAGCAGTTCTTC
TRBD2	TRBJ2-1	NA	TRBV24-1	CATSDFPGTSGRPRDEQFF	TGTGCCACCAGTGATTTCCCGGGGACTAGCGGGAGGCCGAGGGATGAGCAGTTCTTC
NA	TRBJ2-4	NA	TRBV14	CASSQDLRVRGKNIQYF	TGTGCCAGCAGCCAAGATCTCCGGGTCCGGGGCAAAAACATTCAGTACTTC
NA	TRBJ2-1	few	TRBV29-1	CSGCRDLSYNEQFF	TGCAGCGGTTGCCGGGACCTCTCCTACAATGAGCAGTTCTTC
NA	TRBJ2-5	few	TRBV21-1	CASSSARPRETQYF	TGTGCCAGCAGCTCCGCCCGGCCGCGAGAGACCCAGTACTTC
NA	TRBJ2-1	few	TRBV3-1	CASSQDLVHSYNEQFF	TGTGCCAGCAGCCAAGATCTGGTGCATTCCTACAATGAGCAGTTCTTC
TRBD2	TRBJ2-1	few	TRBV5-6	CASSLRGLANEQFF	TGTGCCAGCAGCTTGAGGGGACTAGCAAATGAGCAGTTCTTC
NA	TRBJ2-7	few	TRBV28	CASSSPFGTSYEQYF	TGTGCCAGCAGCTCCCCCTTCGGGACAAGCTACGAGCAGTACTTC
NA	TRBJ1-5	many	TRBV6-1	CASSGAGAYSNQPQHF	TGTGCCAGCAGTGGAGCAGGCGCTTATAGCAATCAGCCCCAGCATTTT
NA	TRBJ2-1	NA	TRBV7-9	CASSVRVLGDEQFF	TGTGCCAGCAGCGTCAGGGTGCTGGGGGATGAGCAGTTCTTC
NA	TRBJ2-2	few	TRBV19	CASTQIGNTGELFF	TGTGCCAGTACCCAAATCGGCAACACCGGGGAGCTGTTTTTT
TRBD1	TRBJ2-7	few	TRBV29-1	CSVWTGGYEQYF	TGCAGCGTATGGACAGGGGGTTACGAGCAGTACTTC
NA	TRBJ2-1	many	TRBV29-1	CSVVDGPPIYNEQFF	TGCAGCGTTGTTGATGGACCGCCAATCTACAATGAGCAGTTCTTC
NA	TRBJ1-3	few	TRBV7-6	CASSSQGNTIYF	TGTGCCAGCAGCTCACAGGGAAACACCATATATTTT
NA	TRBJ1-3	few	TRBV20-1	CSARASESSGNTIYF	TGCAGTGCTAGAGCATCGGAGAGCTCTGGAAACACTATATATTTT
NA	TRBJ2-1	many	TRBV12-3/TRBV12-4	CASSFRFEQFF	TGTGCCAGCAGTTTTCGGTTTGAGCAGTTCTTC
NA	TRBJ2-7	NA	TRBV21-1	CASSQKMTPGGEQYF	TGTGCCAGCAGCCAAAAAATGACCCCGGGGGGCGAGCAGTACTTC
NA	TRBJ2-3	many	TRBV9	CASTQGIFSTDTQYF	TGTGCCAGCACCCAAGGAATATTTAGCACAGATACGCAGTATTTT
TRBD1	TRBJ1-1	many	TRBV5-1	CASSAGTGPGNTEAFF	TGCGCCAGCAGCGCCGGGACAGGGCCGGGAAACACTGAAGCTTTCTTT
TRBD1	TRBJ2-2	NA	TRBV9	CASSVAQGDGELFF	TGTGCCAGCAGCGTAGCCCAGGGGGATGGGGAGCTGTTTTTT
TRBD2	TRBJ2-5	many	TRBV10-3	CAISTSGGEETQYF	TGTGCCATCAGTACCAGCGGGGGAGAAGAGACCCAGTACTTC
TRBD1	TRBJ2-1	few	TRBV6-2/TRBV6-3	CASRRRQGTYNEQFF	TGTGCCAGCAGGAGGAGACAGGGGACCTACAATGAGCAGTTCTTC
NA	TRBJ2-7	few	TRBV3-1	CASSQDQGTGSGMYF	TGTGCCAGCAGCCAAGATCAAGGCACAGGTTCGGGAATGTACTTC
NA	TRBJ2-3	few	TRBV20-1	CSARSSGSGQYF	TGCAGTGCTAGGTCGTCCGGGAGTGGGCAGTATTTT
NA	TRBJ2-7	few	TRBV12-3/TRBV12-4	CASSFSGALYEQYF	TGTGCCAGCAGTTTTTCTGGGGCCCTCTACGAGCAGTACTTC
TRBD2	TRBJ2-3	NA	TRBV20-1	CSARDFRLAGTSHTDTQYF	TGCAGTGCTAGAGACTTCCGACTAGCGGGAACCTCCCACACAGATACGCAGTATTTT
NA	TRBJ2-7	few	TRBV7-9	CASSLEQLYEQYF	TGTGCCAGCAGCTTAGAACAACTCTACGAGCAGTACTTC
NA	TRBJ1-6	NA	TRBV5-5	CASSPGFYNSPLHF	TGTGCCAGCAGCCCGGGATTCTATAATTCACCCCTCCACTTT
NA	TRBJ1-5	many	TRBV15	CATSRDREGNQPQHF	TGTGCCACCAGCAGAGATCGGGAGGGCAATCAGCCCCAGCATTTT
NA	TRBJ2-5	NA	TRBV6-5	CASKVHETQYF	TGTGCCAGCAAGGTCCATGAGACCCAGTACTTC
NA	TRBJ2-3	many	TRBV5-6	CASSLGVSDTQYF	TGTGCCAGCAGCTTGGGAGTTTCAGATACGCAGTATTTT
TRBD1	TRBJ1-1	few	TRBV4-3	CASSQDPGQGALAFF	TGCGCCAGCAGCCAAGACCCGGGACAGGGCGCTTTGGCTTTCTTT
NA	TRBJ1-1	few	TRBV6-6	CASSSLQGTEAFF	TGTGCCAGCAGTTCCCTACAGGGTACTGAAGCCTTCTTT
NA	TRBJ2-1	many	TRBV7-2	CASSLVPQYNEQFF	TGTGCCAGCAGCTTAGTACCGCAGTACAATGAGCAGTTCTTC
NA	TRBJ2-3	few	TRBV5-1	CASSSQGIPTDTQYF	TGCGCCAGCAGCTCGCAGGGGATCCCCACAGATACGCAGTATTTT
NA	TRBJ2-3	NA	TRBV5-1	CASSFVDFSTDTQYF	TGCGCCAGCAGCTTCGTTGACTTTAGCACAGATACGCAGTATTTT
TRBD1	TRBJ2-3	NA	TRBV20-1	CSAAGQAYTDTQYF	TGCAGTGCGGCGGGACAGGCGTACACAGATACGCAGTATTTT
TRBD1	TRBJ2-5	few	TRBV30	CAWSEGAETQYF	TGTGCCTGGAGTGAGGGGGCGGAGACCCAGTACTTC
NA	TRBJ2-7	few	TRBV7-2	CASGSTGSYEQYF	TGTGCCAGCGGATCAACGGGTTCCTACGAGCAGTACTTC
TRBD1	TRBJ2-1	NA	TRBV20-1	CSALRDRSIHNEQFF	TGCAGTGCTCTGAGGGACAGGAGTATTCACAATGAGCAGTTCTTC
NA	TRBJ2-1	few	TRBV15	CATSEVRVGDNEQFF	TGTGCCACCAGTGAGGTCAGGGTGGGGGATAATGAGCAGTTCTTC
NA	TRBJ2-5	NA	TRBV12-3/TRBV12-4	CASSLDSHSGTQYF	TGTGCCAGCAGCCTGGACTCCCATTCGGGGACCCAGTACTTC
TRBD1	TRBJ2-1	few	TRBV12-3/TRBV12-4	CASSVTGIYNEQFF	TGTGCCAGCAGTGTGACAGGGATCTACAATGAGCAGTTCTTC